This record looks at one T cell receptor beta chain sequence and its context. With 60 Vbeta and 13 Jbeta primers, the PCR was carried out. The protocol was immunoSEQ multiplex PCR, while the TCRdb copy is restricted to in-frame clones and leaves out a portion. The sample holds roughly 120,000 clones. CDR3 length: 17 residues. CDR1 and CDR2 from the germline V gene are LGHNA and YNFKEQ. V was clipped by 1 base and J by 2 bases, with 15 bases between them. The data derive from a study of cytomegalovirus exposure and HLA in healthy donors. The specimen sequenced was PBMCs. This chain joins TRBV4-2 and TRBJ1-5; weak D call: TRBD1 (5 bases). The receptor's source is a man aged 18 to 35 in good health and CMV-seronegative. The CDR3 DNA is TGTGCCAGCAGCCAAGGCGGGGTGAGGGACCGCAATCAGCCCCAGCATTTT. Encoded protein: CASSQGGVRDRNQPQHF.